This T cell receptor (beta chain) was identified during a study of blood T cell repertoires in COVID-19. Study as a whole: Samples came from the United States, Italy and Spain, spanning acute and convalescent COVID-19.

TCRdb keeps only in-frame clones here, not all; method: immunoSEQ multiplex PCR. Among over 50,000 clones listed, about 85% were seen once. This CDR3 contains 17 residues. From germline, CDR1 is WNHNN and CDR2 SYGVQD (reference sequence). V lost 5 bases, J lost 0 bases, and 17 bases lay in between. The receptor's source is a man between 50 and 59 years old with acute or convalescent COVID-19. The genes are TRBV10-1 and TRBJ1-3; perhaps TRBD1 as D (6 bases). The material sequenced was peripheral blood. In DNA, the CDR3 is TGCGCCAGCAGTCCTACCGACAGGCCCAACTCTGGAAACACCATATATTTT. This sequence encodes CASSPTDRPNSGNTIYF.